Reported below is one T cell receptor (beta chain). This sample was included in a study of T cell responses to AZD1222 COVID-19 vaccine. Only in-frame clones appear in the TCRdb table, and some are missing; sequencing was by immunoSEQ multiplex PCR. Of 75,000 to 100,000 clones in the sample, about 86% are singletons; the top ten hold approximately 6.8%. The receptor's source is an adult in good health. The input for sequencing was peripheral blood, taken on day 0 of AZD1222 vaccination.

The CDR3 DNA reads TGTGCCAGCAGTTTAGCGACAGGCTACGAGCAGTACTTC. Translation gives CASSLATGYEQYF. V and J are TRBV12-3 or TRBV12-4 and TRBJ2-7, with D tentatively TRBD1 (6 bases). CDR3 length: 13 amino acids. Trimming shortened V by 0 bases and J by 3 bases, and 6 bases separated the two germline ends.